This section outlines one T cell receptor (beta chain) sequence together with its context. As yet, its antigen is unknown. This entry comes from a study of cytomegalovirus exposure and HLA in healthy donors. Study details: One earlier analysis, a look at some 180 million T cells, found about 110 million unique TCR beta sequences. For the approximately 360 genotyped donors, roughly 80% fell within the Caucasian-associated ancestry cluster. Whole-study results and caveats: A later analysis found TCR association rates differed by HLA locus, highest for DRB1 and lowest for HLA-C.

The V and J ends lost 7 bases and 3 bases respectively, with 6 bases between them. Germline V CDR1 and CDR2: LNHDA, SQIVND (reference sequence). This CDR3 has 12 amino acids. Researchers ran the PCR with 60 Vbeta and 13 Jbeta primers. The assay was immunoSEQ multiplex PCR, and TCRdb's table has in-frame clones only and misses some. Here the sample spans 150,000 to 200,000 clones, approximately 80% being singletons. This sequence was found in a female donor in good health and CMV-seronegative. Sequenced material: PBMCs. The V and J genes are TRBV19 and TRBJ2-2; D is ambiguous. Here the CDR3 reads CASIDYTGELFF. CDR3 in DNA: TGTGCCAGTATCGACTACACCGGGGAGCTGTTTTTT.